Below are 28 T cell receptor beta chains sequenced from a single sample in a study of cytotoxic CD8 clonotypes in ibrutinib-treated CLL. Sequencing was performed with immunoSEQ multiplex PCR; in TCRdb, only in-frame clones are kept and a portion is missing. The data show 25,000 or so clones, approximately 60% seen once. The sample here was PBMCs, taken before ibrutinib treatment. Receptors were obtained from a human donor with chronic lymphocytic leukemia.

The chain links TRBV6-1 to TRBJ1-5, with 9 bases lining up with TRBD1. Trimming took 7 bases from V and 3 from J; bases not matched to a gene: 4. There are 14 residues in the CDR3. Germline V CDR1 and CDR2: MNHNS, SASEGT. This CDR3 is CASNRDRANQPQHF. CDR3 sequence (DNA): TGTGCCAGCAATCGGGACAGGGCCAATCAGCCCCAGCATTTT.

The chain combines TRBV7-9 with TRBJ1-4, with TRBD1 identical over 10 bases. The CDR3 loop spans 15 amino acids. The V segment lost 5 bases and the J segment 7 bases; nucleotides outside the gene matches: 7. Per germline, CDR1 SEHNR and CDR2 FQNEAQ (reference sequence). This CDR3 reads CASSPQTGGFEKLFF. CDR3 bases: TGTGCCAGCAGCCCCCAGACAGGGGGCTTTGAAAAACTGTTTTTT.

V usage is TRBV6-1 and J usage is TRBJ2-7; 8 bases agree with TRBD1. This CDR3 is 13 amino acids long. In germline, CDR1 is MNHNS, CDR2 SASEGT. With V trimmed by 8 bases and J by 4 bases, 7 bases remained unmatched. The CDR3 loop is CASRRDRTYEQYF. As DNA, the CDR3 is TGTGCCAGCCGGCGGGACAGGACATACGAGCAGTACTTC.

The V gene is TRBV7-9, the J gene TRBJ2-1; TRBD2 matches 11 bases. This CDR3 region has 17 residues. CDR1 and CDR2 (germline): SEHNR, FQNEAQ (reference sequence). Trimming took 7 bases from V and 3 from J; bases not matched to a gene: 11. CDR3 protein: CASTKGGTSGLYNEQFF. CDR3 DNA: TGTGCCAGCACCAAGGGGGGGACTAGCGGCCTCTACAATGAGCAGTTCTTC.

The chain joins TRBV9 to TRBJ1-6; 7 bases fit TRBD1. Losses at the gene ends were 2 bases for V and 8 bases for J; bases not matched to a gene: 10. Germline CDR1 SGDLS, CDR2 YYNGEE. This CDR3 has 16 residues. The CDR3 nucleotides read TGTGCCAGCAGCGTCGCCTCCGACAGGGCTGATTCACCCCTCCACTTT. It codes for CASSVASDRADSPLHF.

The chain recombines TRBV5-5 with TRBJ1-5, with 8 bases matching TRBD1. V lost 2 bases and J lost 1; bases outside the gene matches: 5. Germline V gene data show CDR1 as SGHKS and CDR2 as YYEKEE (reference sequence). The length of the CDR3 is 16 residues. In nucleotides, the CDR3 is TGTGCCAGCAGCTTCTCAGGACAGGGAAGCAATCAGCCCCAGCATTTT. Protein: CASSFSGQGSNQPQHF.

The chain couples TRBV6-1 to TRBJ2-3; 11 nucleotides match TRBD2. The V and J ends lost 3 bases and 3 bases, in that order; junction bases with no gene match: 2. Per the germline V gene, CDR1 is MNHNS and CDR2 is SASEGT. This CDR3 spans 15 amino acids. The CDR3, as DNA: TGTGCCAGCAGTGAGACTAGCGGGACAACAGATACGCAGTATTTT. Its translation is CASSETSGTTDTQYF.

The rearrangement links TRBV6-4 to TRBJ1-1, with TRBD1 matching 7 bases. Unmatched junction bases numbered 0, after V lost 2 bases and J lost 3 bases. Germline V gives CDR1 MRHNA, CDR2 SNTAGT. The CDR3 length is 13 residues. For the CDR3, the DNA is TGTGCCAGCAGTGACAGGGGGCACACTGAAGCTTTCTTT. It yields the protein CASSDRGHTEAFF.

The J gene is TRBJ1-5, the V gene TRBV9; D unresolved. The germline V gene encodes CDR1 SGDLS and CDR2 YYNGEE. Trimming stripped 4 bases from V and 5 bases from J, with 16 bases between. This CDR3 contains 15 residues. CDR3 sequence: CASSPSGRVDQPQHF. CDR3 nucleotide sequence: TGTGCCAGCAGCCCTAGCGGAAGGGTCGATCAGCCCCAGCATTTT.

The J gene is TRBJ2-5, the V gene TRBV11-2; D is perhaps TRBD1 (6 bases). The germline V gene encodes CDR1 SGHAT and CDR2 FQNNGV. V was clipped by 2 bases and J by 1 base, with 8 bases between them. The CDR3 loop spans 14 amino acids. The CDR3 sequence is CASSLSGAQETQYF. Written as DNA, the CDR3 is TGTGCCAGCAGCTTATCAGGGGCCCAAGAGACCCAGTACTTC.

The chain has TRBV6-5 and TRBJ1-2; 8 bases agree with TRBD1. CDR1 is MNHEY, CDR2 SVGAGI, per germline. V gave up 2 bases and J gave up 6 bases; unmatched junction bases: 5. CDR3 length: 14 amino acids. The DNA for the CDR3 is TGTGCCAGCAGTTACACTGGGACAGGAGATGGCTACACCTTC. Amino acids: CASSYTGTGDGYTF.

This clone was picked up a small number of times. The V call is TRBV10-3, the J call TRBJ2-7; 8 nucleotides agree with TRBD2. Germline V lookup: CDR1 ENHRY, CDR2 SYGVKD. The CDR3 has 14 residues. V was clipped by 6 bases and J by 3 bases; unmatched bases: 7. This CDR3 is CAIRVGTRGYEQYF. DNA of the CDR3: TGTGCCATCAGGGTGGGGACTAGGGGCTACGAGCAGTACTTC.

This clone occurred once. In DNA, the CDR3 is TGCGCCAGCAGCCCTCAAGGGGGGCGGACCAAATTGGGCACTGAAGCTTTCTTT. It yields the protein CASSPQGGRTKLGTEAFF. V and J are TRBV4-1 and TRBJ1-1; possibly TRBD1 for D (6 bases). Germline V CDR1 and CDR2: MGHRA, YSYEKL. Trimming cost V 4 bases and J 4 bases, with 25 bases left between them. The CDR3 is 18 amino acids.

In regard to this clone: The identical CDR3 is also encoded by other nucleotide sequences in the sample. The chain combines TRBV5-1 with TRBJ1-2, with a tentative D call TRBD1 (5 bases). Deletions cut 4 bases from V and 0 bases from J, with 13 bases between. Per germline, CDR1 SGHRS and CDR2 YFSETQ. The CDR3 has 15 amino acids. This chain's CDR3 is CASSPGAGPNYGYTF. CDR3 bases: TGCGCCAGCAGCCCTGGGGCTGGTCCTAACTATGGCTACACCTTC.

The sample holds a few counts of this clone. The CDR3 sequence is CASSSWADSGNTIYF. The CDR3 bases are TGTGCCAGCAGCTCTTGGGCGGACTCTGGAAACACCATATATTTT. This chain connects TRBV11-2 to TRBJ1-3; D is unresolved. This CDR3 contains 15 residues. Germline V CDR1 and CDR2: SGHAT, FQNNGV. The V end was cut by 4 bases, the J end by 0 bases, with 10 bases between.

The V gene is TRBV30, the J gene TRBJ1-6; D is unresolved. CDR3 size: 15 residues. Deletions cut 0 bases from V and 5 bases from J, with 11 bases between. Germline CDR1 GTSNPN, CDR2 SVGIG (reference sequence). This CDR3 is CAWSVLDRDNSPLHF. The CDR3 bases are TGTGCCTGGAGTGTACTGGACCGCGATAATTCACCCCTCCACTTT.

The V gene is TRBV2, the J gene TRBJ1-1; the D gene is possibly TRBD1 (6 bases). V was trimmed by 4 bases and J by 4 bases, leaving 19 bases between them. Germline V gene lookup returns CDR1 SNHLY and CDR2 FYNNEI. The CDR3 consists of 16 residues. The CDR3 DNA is TGTGCCAGCAGTGCAATCCCATCACAGGGAGGCACTGAAGCTTTCTTT. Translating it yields CASSAIPSQGGTEAFF.

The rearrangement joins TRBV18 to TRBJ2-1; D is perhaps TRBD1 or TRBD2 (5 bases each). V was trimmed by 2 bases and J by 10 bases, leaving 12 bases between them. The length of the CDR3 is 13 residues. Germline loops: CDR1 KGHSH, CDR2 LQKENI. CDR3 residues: CASSPGTSREQFF. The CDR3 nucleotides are TGTGCCAGCTCACCAGGGACGAGCAGAGAGCAGTTCTTC.

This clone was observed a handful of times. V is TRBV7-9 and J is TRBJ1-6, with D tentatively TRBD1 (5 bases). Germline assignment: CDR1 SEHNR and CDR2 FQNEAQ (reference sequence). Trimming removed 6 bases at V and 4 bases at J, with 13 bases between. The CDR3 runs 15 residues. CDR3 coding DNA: TGTGCCAGCAGGCCCGGGACGGGGTATAATTCACCCCTCCACTTT. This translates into CASRPGTGYNSPLHF.

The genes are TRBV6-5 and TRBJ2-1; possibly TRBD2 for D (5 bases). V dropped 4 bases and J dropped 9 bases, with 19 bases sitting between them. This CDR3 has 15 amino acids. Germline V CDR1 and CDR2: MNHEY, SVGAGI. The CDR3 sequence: CASSSEGRVRAEQFF. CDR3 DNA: TGTGCCAGCAGTTCAGAGGGCCGCGTCCGTGCTGAGCAGTTCTTC.

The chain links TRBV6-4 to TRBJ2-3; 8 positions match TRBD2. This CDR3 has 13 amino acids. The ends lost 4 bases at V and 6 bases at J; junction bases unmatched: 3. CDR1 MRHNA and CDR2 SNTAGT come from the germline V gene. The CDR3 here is CASSGTGGDTQYF. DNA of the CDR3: TGTGCCAGCAGTGGCACGGGGGGGGATACGCAGTATTTT.

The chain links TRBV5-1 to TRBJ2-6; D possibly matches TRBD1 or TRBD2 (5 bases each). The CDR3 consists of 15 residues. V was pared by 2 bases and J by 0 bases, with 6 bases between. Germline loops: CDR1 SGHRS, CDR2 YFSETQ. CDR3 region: CASSFGTSGANVLTF. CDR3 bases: TGCGCCAGCAGCTTTGGGACCTCTGGGGCCAACGTCCTGACTTTC.

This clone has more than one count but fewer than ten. The CDR3 nucleotides are TGTGCCAGCAGCGTAAGAGGGGACCGCTCCTACAATGAGCAGTTCTTC. This sequence encodes CASSVRGDRSYNEQFF. The chain recombines TRBV9 with TRBJ2-1; D tentatively reads TRBD1 or TRBD2 (5 bases each). This CDR3 spans 16 amino acids. Germline V gene data show CDR1 as SGDLS and CDR2 as YYNGEE. Trimming took off 1 base at V and 0 bases at J, with 11 bases between the two ends.

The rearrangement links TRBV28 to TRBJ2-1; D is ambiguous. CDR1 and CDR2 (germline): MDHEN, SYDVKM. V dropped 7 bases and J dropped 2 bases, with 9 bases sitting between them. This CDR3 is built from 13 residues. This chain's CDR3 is CASTSPPYNEQFF. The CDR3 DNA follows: TGTGCCAGCACTTCCCCCCCCTACAATGAGCAGTTCTTC.

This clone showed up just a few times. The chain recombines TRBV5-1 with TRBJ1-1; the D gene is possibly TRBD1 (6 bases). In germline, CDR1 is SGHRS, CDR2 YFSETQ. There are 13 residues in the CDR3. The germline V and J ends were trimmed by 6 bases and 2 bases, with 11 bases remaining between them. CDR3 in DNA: TGCGCCAGCACTAAGGGGGTTAACACTGAAGCTTTCTTT. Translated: CASTKGVNTEAFF.

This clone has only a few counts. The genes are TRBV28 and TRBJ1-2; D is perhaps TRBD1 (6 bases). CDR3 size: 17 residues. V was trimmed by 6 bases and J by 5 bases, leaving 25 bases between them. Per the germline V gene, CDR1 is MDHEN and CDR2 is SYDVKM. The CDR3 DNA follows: TGTGCCAGCAGGGTAGACCCCACGGGACGGGGGCGTTATGGCTACACCTTC. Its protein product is CASRVDPTGRGRYGYTF.

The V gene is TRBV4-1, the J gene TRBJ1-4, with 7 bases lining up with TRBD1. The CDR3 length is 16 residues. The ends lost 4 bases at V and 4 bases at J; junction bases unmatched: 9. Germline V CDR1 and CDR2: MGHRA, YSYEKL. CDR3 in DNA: TGCGCCAGCAGCCGTTCGACCGGGACAGTTAATGAAAAACTGTTTTTT. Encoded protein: CASSRSTGTVNEKLFF.

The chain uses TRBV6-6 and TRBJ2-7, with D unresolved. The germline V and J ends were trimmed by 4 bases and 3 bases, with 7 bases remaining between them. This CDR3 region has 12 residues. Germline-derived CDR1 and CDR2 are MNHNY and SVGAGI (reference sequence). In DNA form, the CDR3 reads TGTGCCAGCAGTTTACAGATCTACGAGCAGTACTTC. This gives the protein CASSLQIYEQYF.